The entry below describes one T cell receptor beta chain. What it binds is unknown. This specimen comes from a study of cytotoxic CD8 clonotypes in ibrutinib-treated CLL. Overall study findings and caveats: Few clonotypes were public, and these shrank or held steady under treatment.

The ends were cut back, 0 bases at V and 3 bases at J, with 6 bases in the middle. The CDR3 has 12 residues. Germline lookup yields CDR1 GTSNPN and CDR2 SVGIG (reference sequence). Produced via immunoSEQ multiplex PCR; TCRdb's table is partial and in-frame only. The table includes more than 300,000 clones, around four fifths detected once. The material was PBMCs, obtained before ibrutinib treatment. This TCR derives from a human donor with chronic lymphocytic leukemia. V is TRBV30 and J is TRBJ2-7; D gene unclear. Here the CDR3 reads CAWSVSRYEQYF. The CDR3 coding sequence is TGTGCCTGGAGTGTTAGTCGCTACGAGCAGTACTTC.